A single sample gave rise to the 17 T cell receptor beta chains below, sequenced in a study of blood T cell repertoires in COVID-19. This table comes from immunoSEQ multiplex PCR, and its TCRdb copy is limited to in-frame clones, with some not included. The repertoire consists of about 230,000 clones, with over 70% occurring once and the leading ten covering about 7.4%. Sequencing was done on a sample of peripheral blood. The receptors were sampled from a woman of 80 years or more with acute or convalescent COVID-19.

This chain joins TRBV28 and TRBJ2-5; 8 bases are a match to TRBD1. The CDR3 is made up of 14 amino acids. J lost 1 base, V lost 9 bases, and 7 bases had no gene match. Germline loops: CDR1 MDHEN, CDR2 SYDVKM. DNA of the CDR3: TGTGCCAGTCGGGGACAGGCGGCCCAAGAGACCCAGTACTTC. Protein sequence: CASRGQAAQETQYF.

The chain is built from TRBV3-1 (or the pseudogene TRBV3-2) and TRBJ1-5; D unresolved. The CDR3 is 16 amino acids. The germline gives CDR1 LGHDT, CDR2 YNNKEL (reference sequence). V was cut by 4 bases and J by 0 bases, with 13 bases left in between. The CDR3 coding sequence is TGTGCCAGCAGCCCTCGTTACGGGGATAGCAATCAGCCCCAGCATTTT. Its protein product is CASSPRYGDSNQPQHF.

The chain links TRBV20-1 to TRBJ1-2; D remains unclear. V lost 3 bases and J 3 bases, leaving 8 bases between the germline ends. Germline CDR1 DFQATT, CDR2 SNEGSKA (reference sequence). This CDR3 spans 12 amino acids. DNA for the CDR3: TGCAGTGCTAGTTTACTGGACTATGGCTACACCTTC. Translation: CSASLLDYGYTF.

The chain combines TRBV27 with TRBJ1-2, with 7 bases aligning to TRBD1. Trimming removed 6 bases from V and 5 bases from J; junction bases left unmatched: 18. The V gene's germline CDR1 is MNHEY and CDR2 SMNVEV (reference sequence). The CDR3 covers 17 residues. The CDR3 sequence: CASRIQGTGALGYGYTF. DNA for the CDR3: TGTGCCAGCAGGATCCAGGGAACAGGGGCATTAGGGTATGGCTACACCTTC.

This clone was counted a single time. The CDR3 bases are TGTGCCAGTAGTATAACTGGGGAGGGGGGAGGCGAGCAGTACTTC. Encoded protein: CASSITGEGGGEQYF. The chain combines TRBV19 with TRBJ2-7, with D possibly being TRBD2 (7 bases). The CDR3 is made up of 15 amino acids. Germline CDR1 LNHDA, CDR2 SQIVND (reference sequence). V gave up 2 bases and J gave up 6 bases, with 17 bases separating them.

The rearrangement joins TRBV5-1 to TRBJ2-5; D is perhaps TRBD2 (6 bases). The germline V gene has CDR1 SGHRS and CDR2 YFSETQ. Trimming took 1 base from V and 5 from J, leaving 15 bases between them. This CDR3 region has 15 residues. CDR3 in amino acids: CASSLQDGGRETQYF. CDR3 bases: TGCGCCAGCAGCTTGCAGGACGGGGGACGGGAGACCCAGTACTTC.

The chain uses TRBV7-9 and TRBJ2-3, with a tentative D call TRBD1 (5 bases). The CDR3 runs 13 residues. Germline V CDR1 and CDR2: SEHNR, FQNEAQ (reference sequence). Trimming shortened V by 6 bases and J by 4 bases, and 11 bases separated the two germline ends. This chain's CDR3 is CASSLGLADTQYF. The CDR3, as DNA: TGTGCCAGCAGTCTGGGGCTAGCAGATACGCAGTATTTT.

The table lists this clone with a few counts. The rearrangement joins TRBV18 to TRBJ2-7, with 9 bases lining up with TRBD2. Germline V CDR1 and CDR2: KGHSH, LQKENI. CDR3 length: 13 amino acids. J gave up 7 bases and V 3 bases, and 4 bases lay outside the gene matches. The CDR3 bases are TGTGCCAGCTCACCGATAGCGGGAGATGAGCAGTACTTC. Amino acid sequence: CASSPIAGDEQYF.

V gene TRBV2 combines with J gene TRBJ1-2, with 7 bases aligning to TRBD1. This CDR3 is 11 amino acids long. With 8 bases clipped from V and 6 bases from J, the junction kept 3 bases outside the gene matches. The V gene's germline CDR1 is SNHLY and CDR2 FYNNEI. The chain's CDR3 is CASFTGDGYTF. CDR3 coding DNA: TGTGCCAGCTTCACAGGGGATGGCTACACCTTC.

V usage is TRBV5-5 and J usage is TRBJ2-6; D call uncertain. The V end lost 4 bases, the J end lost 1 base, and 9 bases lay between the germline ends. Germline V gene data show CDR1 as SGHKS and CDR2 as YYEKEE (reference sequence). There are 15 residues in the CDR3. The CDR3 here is CASSPTVSGANVLTF. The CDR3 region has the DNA TGTGCCAGCAGCCCCACAGTTTCTGGGGCCAACGTCCTGACTTTC.

This CDR3 reads CASSPRDEKLFF. The CDR3 DNA reads TGTGCCAGTAGTCCCCGCGATGAAAAACTGTTTTTT. The chain has TRBV19 and TRBJ1-4, with D hard to call. The CDR3 covers 12 residues. V lost 5 bases, J lost 6 bases, and 7 bases lay in between. CDR1 is LNHDA, CDR2 SQIVND, per germline (reference sequence).

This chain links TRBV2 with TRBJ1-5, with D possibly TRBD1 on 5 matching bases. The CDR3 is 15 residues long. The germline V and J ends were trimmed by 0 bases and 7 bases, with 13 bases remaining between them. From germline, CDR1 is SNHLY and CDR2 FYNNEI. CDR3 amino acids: CASSEAGLVRQPQHF. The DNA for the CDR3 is TGTGCCAGCAGTGAAGCGGGACTAGTAAGGCAGCCCCAGCATTTT.

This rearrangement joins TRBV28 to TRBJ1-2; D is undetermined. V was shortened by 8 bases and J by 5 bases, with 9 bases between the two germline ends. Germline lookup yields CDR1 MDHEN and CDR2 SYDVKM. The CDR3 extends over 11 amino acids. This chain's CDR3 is CASGRSYGYTF. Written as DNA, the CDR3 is TGTGCCAGCGGGCGATCGTATGGCTACACCTTC.

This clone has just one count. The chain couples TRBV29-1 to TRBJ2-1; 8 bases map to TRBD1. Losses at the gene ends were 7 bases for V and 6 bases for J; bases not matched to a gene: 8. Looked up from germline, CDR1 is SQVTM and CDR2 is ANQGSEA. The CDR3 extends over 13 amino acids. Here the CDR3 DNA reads TGCAGCGGCGGACAGGGTGCGGGCAATGAGCAGTTCTTC. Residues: CSGGQGAGNEQFF.

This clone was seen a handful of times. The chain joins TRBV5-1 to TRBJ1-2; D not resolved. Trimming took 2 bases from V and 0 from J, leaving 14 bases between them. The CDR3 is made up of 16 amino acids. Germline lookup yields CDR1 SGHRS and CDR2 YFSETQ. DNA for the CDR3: TGCGCCAGCAGCTTCGCCAAGGAGTCCTCTAACTATGGCTACACCTTC. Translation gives CASSFAKESSNYGYTF.

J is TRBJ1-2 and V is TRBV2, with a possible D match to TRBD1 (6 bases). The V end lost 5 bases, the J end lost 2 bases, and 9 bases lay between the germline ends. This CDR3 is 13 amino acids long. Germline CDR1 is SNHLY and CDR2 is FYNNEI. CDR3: CASSRTENYGYTF. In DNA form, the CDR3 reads TGTGCCAGCAGTAGGACAGAGAACTATGGCTACACCTTC.

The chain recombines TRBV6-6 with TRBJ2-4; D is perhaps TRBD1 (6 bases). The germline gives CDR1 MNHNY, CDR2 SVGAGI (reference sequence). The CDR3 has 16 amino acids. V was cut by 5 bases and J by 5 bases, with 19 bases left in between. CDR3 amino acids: CASSRLAGVGENIQYF. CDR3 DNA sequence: TGTGCCAGCAGTCGACTGGCAGGGGTGGGGGAAAACATTCAGTACTTC.